This TCR beta chain was sequenced during a study of tumor-infiltrating lymphocytes in primary liver carcinoma. cDNA specific to TCR beta was made from 500 ng of total RNA, with a constant-region primer employed for priming. It was through three nested multiplex PCR rounds of slightly modified ARM-PCR that TCR beta libraries arose. Primers for the first two PCR rounds were TRBV1-TRBV30 forward primers and a C-beta reverse primer (approximately 9 cycles per round). MiXCR, applied by TCRdb to the multiplex PCR reads, yields one record per CDR3 protein. The repertoire includes about 180,000 distinct CDR3 sequences, about 60% of them detected once, and about 72% sits in the top ten. Germline DNA was extracted too, while blood RNA derived from unsorted whole blood. Chronic HBV infection, which was untreated, was present in the patients. This clonotype was counted many times. In germline, CDR1 is ENHRY, CDR2 SYGVKD. V lost 5 bases to trimming and J lost 5 bases; unmatched junction nucleotides: 8. The CDR3 is 14 amino acids.

The sample taken for sequencing was peripheral blood. The chain links TRBV10-3 to TRBJ2-7, with 8 bases fitting TRBD1. This clonotype was sampled from a middle-aged man with primary liver carcinoma and hepatitis B virus infection. The CDR3 sequence is CAISSRAQGDEQYF. In DNA form, the CDR3 reads TGTGCCATCAGTTCTAGGGCACAGGGGGACGAGCAGTACTTC.